This T cell receptor (beta chain) stems from a study of metastatic and nonmetastatic thyroid tumors. At the level of the study: Blood and tumor or nodule tissue repertoires from malignant and benign thyroid patients were compared. Whole-study findings and limits: Across blood and tumor, TCR beta diversity in malignant thyroid tumors was reportedly significantly higher than in benign nodules.

Germline-derived CDR1 and CDR2 are GTSNPN and SVGIG (reference sequence). Trimming took off 7 bases at V and 0 bases at J, with 19 bases between the two ends. The length of the CDR3 is 16 residues. No patient received treatment before thyroid surgery. As originally analysed: A classifier of distant metastasis in papillary thyroid cancer was built from CDR3 differences (across clinicopathological groups). MiXCR was used by TCRdb to re-call the PCR reads. The V and J calls and clone size come from TCRdb's table, not from the authors' own analysis. The sample includes about 38,000 clones, roughly 27% of them seen just once. Comments on this clone: Its antigen remains unidentified.

The V call is TRBV30, the J call TRBJ1-5; a weak D match, TRBD1 (5 bases). What was sequenced was blood. The sequence derives from a female donor with papillary thyroid cancer or a benign thyroid nodule (not recorded which). Some clones in this sample may be carry-over from other donors' samples. This CDR3 is CAFKAGQLYSNQPQHF. CDR3 bases: TGTGCCTTCAAGGCGGGGCAGCTTTATAGCAATCAGCCCCAGCATTTT.